The clone carrying this T cell receptor beta chain was recorded at least ten times. Its specificity is not known. These data originate in a study of Graves' ophthalmopathy and Graves' hyperthyroidism. Clinicians diagnosed using symptoms, serum thyroxine, TRAb, thyroid ultrasound and orbital computed tomography. Broader study findings: Sensitivity reached 70.59% and specificity 72% to 80% when the model predicted ophthalmopathy progression. Thyroid clonotypes that were expanded above 0.001 frequency mostly also appeared in blood.

Investigators amplified TCR beta CDR3 regions from RNA transcripts. First-round RT-PCR used HTBI primers; second-round multiplex PCR followed. TCRdb fed the multiplex PCR reads into MiXCR, producing one record per CDR3 protein. The sample lists around 1.1 million distinct CDR3 sequences; about 38% were seen once. The receptor was derived from an adult man with Graves' hyperthyroidism. The sequencing input was peripheral blood or thyroid tissue (not recorded which).

CDR3 protein: CASSSGLAGEWSLGEQYF. CDR3 sequence (DNA): TGTGCCAGCAGCTCGGGACTAGCGGGAGAGTGGAGTCTGGGCGAGCAGTACTTC. The chain employs TRBV9 and TRBJ2-7; 14 positions agree with TRBD2. Per germline, CDR1 SGDLS and CDR2 YYNGEE. The junction had 15 bases not matched to a gene; V was cut back by 4 bases and J by 6 bases. The CDR3 is 18 residues long.